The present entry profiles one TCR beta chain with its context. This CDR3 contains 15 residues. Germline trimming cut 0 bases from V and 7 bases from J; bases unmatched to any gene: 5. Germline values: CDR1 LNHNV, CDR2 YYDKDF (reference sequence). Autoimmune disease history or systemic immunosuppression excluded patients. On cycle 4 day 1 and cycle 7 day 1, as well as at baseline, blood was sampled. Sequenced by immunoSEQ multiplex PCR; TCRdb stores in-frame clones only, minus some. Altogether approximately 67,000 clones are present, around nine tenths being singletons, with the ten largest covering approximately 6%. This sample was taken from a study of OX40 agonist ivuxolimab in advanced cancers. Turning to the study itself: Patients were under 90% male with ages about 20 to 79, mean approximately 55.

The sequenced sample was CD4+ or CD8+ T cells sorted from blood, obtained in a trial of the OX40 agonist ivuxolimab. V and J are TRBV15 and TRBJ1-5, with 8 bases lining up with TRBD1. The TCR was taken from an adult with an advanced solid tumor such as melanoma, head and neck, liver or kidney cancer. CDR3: CATSRDRTGGQPQHF. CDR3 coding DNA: TGTGCCACCAGCAGAGATAGAACAGGGGGACAGCCCCAGCATTTT.